This section outlines one TCR beta chain sequence together with its context. The antigen is not known. TCRdb recomputed calls from the 5' RACE reads with MiXCR, one row per CDR3 protein. The sample has 200,000 or so distinct CDR3 sequences, 15% to 20% seen once. The data derive from a study of T-cell memory formation after mild COVID-19. V shed 2 bases and J 1 base; nucleotides not matched to a gene: 7. There are 16 residues in the CDR3. CDR1 is SGHRS, CDR2 YFSETQ, per germline. Study observations and caveats: Contracting clones localized mainly to CM and EM when CD4+ and mainly to EMRA when CD8+.

The chain uses TRBV5-1 and TRBJ1-1, with 8 bases lining up with TRBD1. The TCR comes from an adult woman who had mild COVID-19 (a few samples of this study predate the infection). Cell type and time point are not known. Input material: PBMCs or a T cell subset sorted from them (not recorded which). CDR3 sequence: CASSLGPTGANTEAFF. CDR3 nucleotides: TGCGCCAGCAGCTTAGGCCCGACAGGGGCGAACACTGAAGCTTTCTTT.